The clone carrying this TCR beta chain has only a few counts. What it binds is not known. These data belong to a study of cytomegalovirus exposure and HLA in healthy donors. It was with 60 Vbeta and 13 Jbeta primers that the PCR ran. Assay used: immunoSEQ multiplex PCR; TCRdb lists only in-frame clones, some missing. The data hold roughly 150,000 clones, with 76% observed a single time. Study-wide findings and caveats: Donor immune exposure was known only as CMV serostatus. Reportedly, a later analysis found an Asian-associated ancestry cluster had fewer N-insertions than the approximately 700-donor mean.

The CDR3 totals 15 residues. V lost 3 bases and J lost 2, with 12 bases in between. Germline V CDR1 and CDR2: MDHEN, SYDVKM. The chain employs TRBV28 and TRBJ2-3; D may be TRBD2 (6 bases). The sample taken for sequencing was PBMCs. The receptor was isolated from a woman aged 40 to 50 in good health and CMV-seronegative. In nucleotides, the CDR3 is TGTGCCAGCAGTTTGGGAGGAGCACTCACAGATACGCAGTATTTT. Translation gives CASSLGGALTDTQYF. Filled out from reference TRBV28 and TRBJ2-3, the complete variable domain reads DVKVTQSSRYLVKRTGEKVFLECVQDMDHENMFWYRQDPGLGLRLIYFSYDVKMKEKGDIPEGYSVSREKKERFSLILESASTNQTSMYLCASSLGGALTDTQYFGPGTRLTVL.